The T cell receptor beta chain described here comes from a study of T cells after yellow fever vaccination (dated by TCRdb to about 2019). A note on the overall study: The SMART-Seq v4 Ultra Low Input RNA kit was used to prepare libraries from fractions with low cell numbers. To follow T-cell clones before and after primary and booster YFV17D yellow fever vaccination, bulk TCR alpha and beta repertoires were sequenced over time. Two healthy male donors made up the cohort, one aged 18 to 30 years and the other aged 30 to 39 years. Blood was collected at multiple timepoints before and after primary and secondary immunization, and bulk PBMC replicates and cell subsets were isolated. What the study reported, not specific to this receptor: Because the study included only two donors, the extent to which the findings can be generalized is limited. After the booster, most of the clones that had expanded following primary vaccination were detected again (just under 97% of CD4 and 88% of CD8), which suggests that memory was broadly maintained. FACS-sorted repertoires could contain abundant contaminating clonotypes from the bulk population, so computational filtering was required. Compared with the primary T-cell response, the secondary T-cell response was faster but weaker, reaching its peak on day 5 rather than on day 15. A small fraction of clonotypes showed up in both the CD4 and CD8 compartments, probably as a result of convergent recombination.

This clonotype was observed at least ten times. This clone's antigen is unknown. The record has no base qualities; no much larger clone is one base away. Instrument on record: Illumina NovaSeq 6000. Synthesis of TCR cDNA relied on 5'RACE template switching, a step that introduced a universal primer site along with unique molecular identifiers. Priming of cDNA synthesis was performed from both the TCR alpha and TCR beta constant segments. Library amplification used two PCR steps, and the second PCR step added sample barcodes and sequencing adapters. Sequencing of libraries was performed on Illumina HiSeq 2500 (2x100 bp) or NovaSeq (2x150 bp). In the source study's methods: Demultiplexing of reads and collapsing into UMI consensus sequences were performed with MIGEC, and V(D)J alignment was carried out with MiXCR. Using edgeR on replicate PBMC samples, clonotypes were called vaccine-responding if FDR was below 0.01 and the log2 fold change was above 5 up to day 15. CD4 or CD8 identity was assigned to each bulk clonotype according to whether the clonotype was present at higher abundance in the sequenced CD4 repertoire or the sequenced CD8 repertoire. In-frame beta chains were kept once TCRdb had trimmed the public reads at Q25 with fastp and called clones with MiXCR. Each CDR3 protein appears once, grouped with its most common genes and DNA. The authors' filters were not applied to this entry. The sample table holds hundreds of thousands of distinct CDR3 sequences, of which roughly 3.5% were seen once. The ten largest make up about 25% of the sample.

Reading the label with the study, this specimen's treatment or condition is: live attenuated yellow fever vaccine strain. At each blood-draw timepoint, two biological replicates of bulk PBMCs were obtained. PBMCs were isolated from peripheral blood using a standard Ficoll-Paque protocol. TriZol was used to extract RNA from bulk PBMCs, CD4 and CD8 fractions, and dextramer-positive and dextramer-negative fractions. Taken from the germline V gene, the CDR1 and CDR2 loops are SNHLY and FYNNEI. The CDR3 measures 14 amino acids from cysteine to phenylalanine. Solely the CDR3 DNA is kept, with 42 bases framed from the first base. The V end loses 1 base and the J end loses 2 bases, and a stretch of 9 bases separates them.

This clonotype was obtained from a man aged 18 to 29 who received the YFV17D yellow fever vaccine. This sequence uses TRBV2 and TRBJ2-7, with the D gene uncertain. This material consisted of PBMCs, taken on the day of the yellow fever booster vaccination. CDR3 region: CASSEVSGPYEQYF. The DNA is TGTGCCAGCAGTGAAGTCTCGGGCCCCTACGAGCAGTACTTC.